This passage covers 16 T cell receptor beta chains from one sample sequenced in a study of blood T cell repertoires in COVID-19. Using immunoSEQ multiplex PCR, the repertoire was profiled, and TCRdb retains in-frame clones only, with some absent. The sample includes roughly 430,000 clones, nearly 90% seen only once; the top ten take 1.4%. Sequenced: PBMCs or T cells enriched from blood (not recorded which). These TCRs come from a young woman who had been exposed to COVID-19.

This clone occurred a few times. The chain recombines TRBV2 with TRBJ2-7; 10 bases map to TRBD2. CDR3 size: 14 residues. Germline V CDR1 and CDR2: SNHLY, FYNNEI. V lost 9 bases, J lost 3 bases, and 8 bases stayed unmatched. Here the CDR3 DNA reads TGTGCCAGTCAGATGCTAGCGGGAGACTACGAGCAGTACTTC. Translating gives CASQMLAGDYEQYF.

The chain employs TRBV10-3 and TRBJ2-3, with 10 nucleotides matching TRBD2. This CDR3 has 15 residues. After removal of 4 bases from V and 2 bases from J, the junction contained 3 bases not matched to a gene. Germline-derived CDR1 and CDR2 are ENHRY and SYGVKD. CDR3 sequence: CAISGTSGHTDTQYF. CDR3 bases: TGTGCCATCAGTGGGACTAGCGGACACACAGATACGCAGTATTTT.

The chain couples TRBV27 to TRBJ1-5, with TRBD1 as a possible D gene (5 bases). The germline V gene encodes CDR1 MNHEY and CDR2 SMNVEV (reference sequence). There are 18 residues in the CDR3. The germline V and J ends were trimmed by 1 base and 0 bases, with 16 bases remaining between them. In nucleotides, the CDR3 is TGTGCCAGCAGTTTATATCCCACCCTAGGGGATAGCAATCAGCCCCAGCATTTT. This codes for CASSLYPTLGDSNQPQHF.

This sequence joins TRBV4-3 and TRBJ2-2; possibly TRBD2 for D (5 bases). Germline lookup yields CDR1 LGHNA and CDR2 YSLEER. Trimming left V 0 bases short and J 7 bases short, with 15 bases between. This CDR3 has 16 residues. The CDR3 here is CASSQDTAYRGGELFF. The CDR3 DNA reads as TGCGCCAGCAGCCAAGATACGGCCTATCGGGGCGGGGAGCTGTTTTTT.

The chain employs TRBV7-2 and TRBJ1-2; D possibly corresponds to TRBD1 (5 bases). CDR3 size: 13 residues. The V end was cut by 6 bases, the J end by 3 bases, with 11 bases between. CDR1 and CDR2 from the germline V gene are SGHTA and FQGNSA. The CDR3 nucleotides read TGTGCCAGCAGGGGACCGGGGGACTATGGCTACACCTTC. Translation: CASRGPGDYGYTF.

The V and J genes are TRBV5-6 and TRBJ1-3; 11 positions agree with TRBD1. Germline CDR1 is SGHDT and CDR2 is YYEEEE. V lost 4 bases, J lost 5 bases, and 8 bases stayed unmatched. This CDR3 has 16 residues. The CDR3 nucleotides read TGTGCCAGCAGCGACCGGACAGGGGGCGGGAGAAACACCATATATTTT. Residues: CASSDRTGGGRNTIYF.

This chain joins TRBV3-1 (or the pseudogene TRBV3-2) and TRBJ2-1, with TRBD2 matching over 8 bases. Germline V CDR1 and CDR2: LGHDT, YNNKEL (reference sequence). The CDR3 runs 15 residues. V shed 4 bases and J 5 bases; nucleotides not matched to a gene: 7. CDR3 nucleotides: TGTGCCAGCAGCCCAGCGGGAGTGCTTGACAATGAGCAGTTCTTC. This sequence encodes CASSPAGVLDNEQFF.

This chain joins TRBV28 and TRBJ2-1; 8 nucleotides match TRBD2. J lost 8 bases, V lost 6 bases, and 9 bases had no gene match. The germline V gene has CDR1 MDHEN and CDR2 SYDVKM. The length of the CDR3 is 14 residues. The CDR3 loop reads CASSPGTRPDEQFF. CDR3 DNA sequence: TGTGCCAGCAGCCCCGGGACTAGACCCGATGAGCAGTTCTTC.

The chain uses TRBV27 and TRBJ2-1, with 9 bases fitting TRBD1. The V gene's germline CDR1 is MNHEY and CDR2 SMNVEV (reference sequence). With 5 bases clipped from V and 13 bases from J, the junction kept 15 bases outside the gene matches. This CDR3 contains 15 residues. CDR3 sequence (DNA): TGTGCCAGCAGTCCCCTATGGGGTACAGGGGGCGACCAGTTCTTC. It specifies CASSPLWGTGGDQFF.

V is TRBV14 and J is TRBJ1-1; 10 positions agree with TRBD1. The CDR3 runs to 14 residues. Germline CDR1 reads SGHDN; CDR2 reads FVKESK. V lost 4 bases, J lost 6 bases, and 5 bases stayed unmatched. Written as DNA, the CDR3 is TGTGCCAGCAGCCGGGCGACAGGGGGCTCTGAAGCTTTCTTT. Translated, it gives CASSRATGGSEAFF.

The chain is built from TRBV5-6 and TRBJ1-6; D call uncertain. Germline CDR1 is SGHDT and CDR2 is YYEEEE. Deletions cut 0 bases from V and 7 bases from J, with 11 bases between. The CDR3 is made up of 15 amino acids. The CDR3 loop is CASSLGTMRNSPLHF. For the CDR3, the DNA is TGTGCCAGCAGCTTGGGTACGATGAGAAATTCACCCCTCCACTTT.

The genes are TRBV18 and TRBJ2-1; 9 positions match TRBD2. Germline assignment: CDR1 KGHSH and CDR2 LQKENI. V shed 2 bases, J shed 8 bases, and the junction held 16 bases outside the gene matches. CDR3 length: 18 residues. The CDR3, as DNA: TGTGCCAGCTCACCATCGGGATTATCAGCGGGAGGAGTACATGAGCAGTTCTTC. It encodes CASSPSGLSAGGVHEQFF.

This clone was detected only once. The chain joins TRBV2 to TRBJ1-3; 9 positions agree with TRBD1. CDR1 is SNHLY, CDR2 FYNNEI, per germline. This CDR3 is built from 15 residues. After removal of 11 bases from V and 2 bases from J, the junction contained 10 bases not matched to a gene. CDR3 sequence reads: CAGASGTGTGNTIYF. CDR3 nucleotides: TGTGCCGGGGCTTCCGGGACAGGGACTGGAAACACCATATATTTT.

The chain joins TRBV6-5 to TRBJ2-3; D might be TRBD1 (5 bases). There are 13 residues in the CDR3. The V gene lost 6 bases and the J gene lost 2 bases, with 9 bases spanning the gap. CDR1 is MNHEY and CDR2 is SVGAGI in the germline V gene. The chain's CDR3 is CASRGPYTDTQYF. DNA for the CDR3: TGTGCCAGCAGGGGGCCGTACACAGATACGCAGTATTTT.

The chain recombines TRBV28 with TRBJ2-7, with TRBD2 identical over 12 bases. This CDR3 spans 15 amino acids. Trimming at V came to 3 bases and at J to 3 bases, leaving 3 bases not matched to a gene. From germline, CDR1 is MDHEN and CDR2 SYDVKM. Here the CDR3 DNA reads TGTGCCAGCAGTTTGACTAGCGGGGGCCTCTACGAGCAGTACTTC. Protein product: CASSLTSGGLYEQYF.

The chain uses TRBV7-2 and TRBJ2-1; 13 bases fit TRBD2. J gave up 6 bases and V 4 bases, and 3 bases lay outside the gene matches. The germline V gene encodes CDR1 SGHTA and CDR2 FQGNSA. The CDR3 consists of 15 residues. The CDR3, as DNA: TGTGCCAGCAGCTCGGGGACTAGCGGGATCAATGAGCAGTTCTTC. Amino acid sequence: CASSSGTSGINEQFF. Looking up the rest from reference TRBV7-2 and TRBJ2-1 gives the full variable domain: GAGVSQSPSNKVTEKGKDVELRCDPISGHTALYWYRQSLGQGLEFLIYFQGNSAPDKSGLPSDRFSAERTGGSVSTLTIQRTQQEDSAVYLCASSSGTSGINEQFFGPGTRLTVL.